This TCR beta chain was identified during a study of Ad26.COV2.S vaccination and SARS-CoV-2 variants. Overall study: As a participant in COV1001, the donor was in the Ad26.COV2.S trial arm.

Assay: immunoSEQ multiplex PCR; the TCRdb copy retains only in-frame clones and omits some. This sample yields hundreds of thousands of clones, of which 86% are seen a single time; 9.5% to 12% belongs to the top ten. Comment on this clone: Its cognate antigen is unknown.

From germline, CDR1 is MNHEY and CDR2 SMNVEV (reference sequence). V was clipped by 6 bases and J by 8 bases; unmatched bases: 9. This CDR3 has 14 amino acids. The treatment: roughly 20 received Ad26.COV2.S at low or high dose, single or two shots; 5 received placebo; per-sample allocation not given. Repertoires come from day 63 after the first vaccine or placebo injection. Findings of the study overall: There was reportedly substantial breadth in spike-specific CD8+ and CD4+ T cell responses after vaccination.

The sequencing used peripheral blood, collected in a trial of Ad26.COV2.S vaccine versus placebo. The V call is TRBV27, the J call TRBJ1-2; 10 bases map to TRBD1. This sequence was found in a person aged 18-65 years who received the Ad26.COV2.S COVID-19 vaccine or a placebo. The CDR3 region has the DNA TGTGCCAGCAGGCAGACAGGGGGCCTTAACGGCTACACCTTC. It codes for CASRQTGGLNGYTF.